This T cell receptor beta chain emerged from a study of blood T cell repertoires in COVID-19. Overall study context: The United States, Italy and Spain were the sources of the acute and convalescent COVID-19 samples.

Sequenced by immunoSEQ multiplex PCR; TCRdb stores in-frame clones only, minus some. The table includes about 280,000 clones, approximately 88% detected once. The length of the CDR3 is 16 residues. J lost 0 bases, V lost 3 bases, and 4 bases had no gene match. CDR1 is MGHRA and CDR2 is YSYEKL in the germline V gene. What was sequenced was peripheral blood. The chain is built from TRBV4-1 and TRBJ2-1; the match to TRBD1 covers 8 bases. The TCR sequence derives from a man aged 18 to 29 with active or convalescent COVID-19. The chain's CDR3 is CASSQPGQGSYNEQFF. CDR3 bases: TGCGCCAGCAGCCAGCCAGGACAGGGCTCCTACAATGAGCAGTTCTTC.